This TCR beta chain stems from a study of radiotherapy plus CTLA-4 blockade in lung cancer. Study at large: Across the patients, objective responses occurred in less than 20%, and disease control in approximately 30%.

This table comes from immunoSEQ multiplex PCR, and its TCRdb copy is limited to in-frame clones, with some not included. Of around 70,000 clones in the sample, approximately 82% were seen once. People whose metastatic non-small-cell lung cancer was chemo-refractory got focal radiation along with CTLA-4 blockade by ipilimumab. This clone has only one observation. As yet, its antigen is unknown. Notes on the study in general: Radiotherapy plus ipilimumab was followed by expansion in blood of tumor-derived TCR clones.

This CDR3 is 16 amino acids long. The V gene's germline CDR1 is SQVTM and CDR2 ANQGSEA. V dropped 4 bases and J dropped 4; count of bases not matched to a gene: 15. This TCR was sampled from a human donor with non-small cell lung cancer who had a partial response to radiotherapy plus ipilimumab. The material was peripheral blood, obtained from a patient treated with radiotherapy plus ipilimumab. The V and J genes are TRBV29-1 and TRBJ2-5, with TRBD1 matching 7 bases. CDR3 in DNA: TGCAGCGTTGGTTACAGGGGTGAGGTGCGTGGAGAGACCCAGTACTTC. Encoded protein: CSVGYRGEVRGETQYF.